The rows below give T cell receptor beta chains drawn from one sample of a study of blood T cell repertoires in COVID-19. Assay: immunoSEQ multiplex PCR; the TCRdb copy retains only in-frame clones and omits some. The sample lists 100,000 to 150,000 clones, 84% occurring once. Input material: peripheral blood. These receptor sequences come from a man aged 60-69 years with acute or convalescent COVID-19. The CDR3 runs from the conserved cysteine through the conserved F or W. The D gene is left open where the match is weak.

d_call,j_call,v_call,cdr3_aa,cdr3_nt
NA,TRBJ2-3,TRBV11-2,CASSFGGPTDTQYF,TGTGCCAGCAGCTTCGGGGGTCCCACAGATACGCAGTATTTT
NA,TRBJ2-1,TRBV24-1,CATSGQFYNEQFF,TGTGCCACCAGTGGACAGTTCTACAATGAGCAGTTCTTC
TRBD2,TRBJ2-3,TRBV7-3,CASSRTSGGTDTQYF,TGTGCCAGCAGCCGGACTAGCGGGGGAACAGATACGCAGTATTTT
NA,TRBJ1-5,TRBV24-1,CATSDPPPGTRWHF,TGTGCCACCAGTGATCCCCCCCCGGGGACACGGTGGCATTTT
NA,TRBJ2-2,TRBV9,CASSDSKQGNTGELFF,TGTGCCAGCAGCGACTCCAAACAGGGGAACACCGGGGAGCTGTTTTTT
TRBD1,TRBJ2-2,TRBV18,CASSPLRTRTGRRSGELFF,TGTGCCAGCTCACCATTAAGGACTCGGACAGGGAGACGATCCGGGGAGCTGTTTTTT
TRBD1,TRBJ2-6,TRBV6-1,CASSERDRRNTGANVLTF,TGTGCCAGCAGTGAAAGGGACAGGAGAAACACTGGGGCCAACGTCCTGACTTTC
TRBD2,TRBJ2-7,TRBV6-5,CASKVLTSGRAEQYF,TGTGCCAGCAAAGTGCTGACTAGCGGGAGGGCGGAGCAGTACTTC
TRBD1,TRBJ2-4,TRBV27,CASSEPGTGGNIQYF,TGTGCCAGCAGTGAGCCCGGGACAGGGGGGAACATTCAGTACTTC
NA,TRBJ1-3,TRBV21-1,CASDFFLQDPSGNTIYF,TGTGCCAGCGACTTCTTCCTACAGGACCCCTCTGGAAACACCATATATTTT
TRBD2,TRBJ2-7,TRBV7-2,CASSPGLAASYEQYF,TGTGCCAGCAGCCCTGGACTAGCGGCCTCCTACGAGCAGTACTTC
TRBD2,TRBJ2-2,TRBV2,CASSSSGPGELFF,TGTGCCAGCAGTTCTAGCGGGCCCGGGGAGCTGTTTTTT
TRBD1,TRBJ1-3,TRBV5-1,CASSLGQGARNTIYF,TGCGCCAGCAGCCTAGGACAGGGGGCTAGAAACACCATATATTTT
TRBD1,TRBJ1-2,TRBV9,CASSGQGYAGYTF,TGTGCCAGCAGCGGACAGGGATATGCGGGCTACACCTTC